The 26 T cell receptor beta chains below come from one sample, sequenced in a study of CD8+ T cells in alopecia areata. cDNA serving as the sequencing template came from extracted, reverse transcribed RNA. Profiled with immunoSEQ multiplex PCR; TCRdb holds only in-frame clones, not every one. The repertoire holds around 140,000 clones, with around 86% as singletons. The source was CD8+ T cells sorted from blood, collected at week 0. Every receptor here comes from a human donor with alopecia areata.

The genes are TRBV7-9 and TRBJ2-7; tentatively, D is TRBD2 (6 bases). The CDR3 has 11 amino acids. The V and J ends lost 3 bases and 6 bases respectively, with 6 bases between them. CDR1 is SEHNR, CDR2 FQNEAQ, per germline (reference sequence). The CDR3 spells CASSFSGEQYF. The CDR3 DNA is TGTGCCAGCAGCTTTAGCGGCGAGCAGTACTTC. The whole variable domain, remainder taken from reference TRBV7-9 and TRBJ2-7, is DTGVSQNPRHKITKRGQNVTFRCDPISEHNRLYWYRQTLGQGPEFLTYFQNEAQLEKSRLLSDRFSAERPKGSFSTLEIQRTEQGDSAMYLCASSFSGEQYFGPGTRLTVT.

J is TRBJ2-1 and V is TRBV27, with D perhaps being TRBD1 or TRBD2 (5 bases each). The CDR3 loop spans 13 amino acids. Trimming left V 7 bases short and J 9 bases short, with 16 bases between. Germline CDR1 and CDR2: MNHEY and SMNVEV (reference sequence). CDR3 nucleotides: TGTGCCAGCACCTACGGGGCAGCCGGTGAGCAGTTCTTC. This encodes CASTYGAAGEQFF.

Points on this clone: A much larger clone lies a single base off, so this may be a read error. The CDR3 reads CVSSYTDTQYF. CDR3 DNA: TGTGTCAGCAGTTACACAGATACGCAGTATTTT. The gene calls are TRBV6-5 and TRBJ2-3; D unresolved. CDR1 MNHEY and CDR2 SVGAGI come from the germline V gene. CDR3 length: 11 amino acids.

As concerns this clone: Other nucleotide sequences in the sample specify the same CDR3. The chain couples TRBV6-5 to TRBJ1-5; perhaps TRBD1 as D (6 bases). This CDR3 comprises 14 residues. In germline, CDR1 is MNHEY, CDR2 SVGAGI. V lost 0 bases, J lost 7 bases, and 10 bases lay in between. The CDR3 coding sequence is TGTGCCAGCAGTTACTCTGGGACATACCAGCCCCAGCATTTT. Protein: CASSYSGTYQPQHF.

This sequence joins TRBV5-1 and TRBJ2-3, with a tentative D call TRBD1 (6 bases). Germline CDR1 and CDR2: SGHRS and YFSETQ. This CDR3 contains 14 residues. The CDR3 region has the DNA TGCGCTGTGTATTGGGCAGGGGCCACAGATACGCAGTATTTT. Residues: CAVYWAGATDTQYF. The whole variable domain, filled in from reference TRBV5-1 and TRBJ2-3, reads KAGVTQTPRYLIKTRGQQVTLSCSPISGHRSVSWYQQTPGQGLQFLFEYFSETQRNKGNFPGRFSGRQFSNSRSEMNVSTLELGDSALYLCAVYWAGATDTQYFGPGTRLTVL.

Only one count was recorded for this clone. This chain links TRBV5-1 with TRBJ2-5, with a weak D call TRBD2 (6 bases). V was cut by 4 bases and J by 5 bases, with 21 bases left in between. CDR3 length: 16 residues. Germline CDR1 is SGHRS and CDR2 is YFSETQ. CDR3 DNA sequence: TGCGCCAGCAGCCCCGGGAGTCAGGCTAGCGAGGAGACCCAGTACTTC. Translation: CASSPGSQASEETQYF.

The chain is built from TRBV2 and TRBJ1-3; 7 positions agree with TRBD1. The junction had 9 bases not matched to a gene; V was cut back by 7 bases and J by 0 bases. The CDR3 has 16 amino acids. Germline values: CDR1 SNHLY, CDR2 FYNNEI. The CDR3 nucleotides read TGTGCCAGCAACGGACAGGTACCGATCTCTGGAAACACCATATATTTT. Residues: CASNGQVPISGNTIYF.

V gene TRBV5-1 combines with J gene TRBJ2-7; weak D call: TRBD2 (5 bases). V was trimmed by 2 bases and J by 5 bases, leaving 11 bases between them. Per the germline V gene, CDR1 is SGHRS and CDR2 is YFSETQ. This CDR3 is built from 13 residues. In nucleotides, the CDR3 is TGCGCCAGCAGCTTTACGGGGTTCGACGAGCAGTACTTC. This sequence encodes CASSFTGFDEQYF.

The chain employs TRBV29-1 and TRBJ2-1; D is uncertain. This CDR3 is 14 amino acids long. The germline CDR1 and CDR2 sequences are SQVTM and ANQGSEA. Trimming took off 0 bases at V and 1 base at J, with 7 bases between the two ends. In DNA, the CDR3 is TGCAGCGTTGAAGAGGGGTTGTCCTACAATGAGCAGTTCTTC. It specifies CSVEEGLSYNEQFF.

On this clone: The identical CDR3 is also encoded by other nucleotide sequences in the sample. The chain's CDR3 is CASSQDLGQPQHF. CDR3 sequence (DNA): TGCGCCAGCAGCCAAGATTTGGGTCAGCCCCAGCATTTT. The chain links TRBV4-1 to TRBJ1-5, with unresolved D. The V end lost 0 bases, the J end lost 6 bases, and 6 bases lay between the germline ends. The CDR3 totals 13 residues. CDR1 is MGHRA, CDR2 YSYEKL, per germline.

V gene TRBV6-5 combines with J gene TRBJ2-2; 8 bases map to TRBD1. CDR1 and CDR2 (germline): MNHEY, SVGAGI. The CDR3 is made up of 14 amino acids. Trimming removed 6 bases from V and 1 base from J; junction bases left unmatched: 1. The CDR3, as DNA: TGTGCCAGCAGCGGACAGGGGAACACCGGGGAGCTGTTTTTT. It codes for CASSGQGNTGELFF.

The CDR3 bases are TGTGCCAGCAGTTTGCTAGCGGGATCCTACGAGCAGTACTTC. It is translated as CASSLLAGSYEQYF. This chain links TRBV27 with TRBJ2-7; 9 nucleotides align to TRBD2. The CDR3 loop spans 14 amino acids. The J segment lost 1 base and the V segment lost 3 bases, leaving 1 base of the junction unmatched. CDR1 MNHEY and CDR2 SMNVEV come from the germline V gene (reference sequence).

V usage is TRBV4-1 and J usage is TRBJ2-2, with 8 bases fitting TRBD2. Germline-derived CDR1 and CDR2 are MGHRA and YSYEKL. The J segment lost 6 bases and the V segment lost 2 bases, leaving 11 bases of the junction unmatched. The CDR3 length is 17 residues. The CDR3 loop is CASSQKPGLVDPGELFF. CDR3 DNA: TGCGCCAGCAGCCAAAAACCGGGACTAGTGGATCCCGGGGAGCTGTTTTTT.

In regard to this clone: Other DNA sequences in this sample translate to the same CDR3. The CDR3 DNA sequence: TGTGCCAGTAGCCTAACAGGGGGAGGAACTGAAGCTTTCTTT. This encodes CASSLTGGGTEAFF. The rearrangement uses TRBV19 and TRBJ1-1; TRBD1 matches 8 bases. Germline V lookup: CDR1 LNHDA, CDR2 SQIVND (reference sequence). Trimming took 6 bases from V and 5 from J; bases not matched to a gene: 8. CDR3 length equals 14 residues.

J is TRBJ2-1 and V is TRBV9, with 11 nucleotides matching TRBD2. V shed 4 bases, J shed 2 bases, and the junction held 5 bases outside the gene matches. The germline CDR1 and CDR2 sequences are SGDLS and YYNGEE. This CDR3 region has 16 residues. CDR3 nucleotides: TGTGCCAGCAGCAGGCTAGCGGGGGGTACCTACAATGAGCAGTTCTTC. Amino acid sequence: CASSRLAGGTYNEQFF. Based on the CDR3 plus reference TRBV9 and TRBJ2-1, the full variable domain is DSGVTQTPKHLITATGQRVTLRCSPRSGDLSVYWYQQSLDQGLQFLIQYYNGEERAKGNILERFSAQQFPDLHSELNLSSLELGDSALYFCASSRLAGGTYNEQFFGPGTRLTVL.

On this clone itself: Other DNA sequences within the sample encode an identical CDR3. V and J are TRBV19 and TRBJ2-1, with 8 nucleotides matching TRBD2. Per germline, CDR1 LNHDA and CDR2 SQIVND (reference sequence). This CDR3 has 14 residues. J lost 3 bases, V lost 5 bases, and 3 bases had no gene match. The CDR3 DNA reads as TGTGCCAGTAGTTCGGGGGGGGACTACAATGAGCAGTTCTTC. It codes for CASSSGGDYNEQFF. The full variable domain, its missing parts supplied by reference TRBV19 and TRBJ2-1, is DGGITQSPKYLFRKEGQNVTLSCEQNLNHDAMYWYRQDPGQGLRLIYYSQIVNDFQKGDIAEGYSVSREKKESFPLTVTSAQKNPTAFYLCASSSGGDYNEQFFGPGTRLTVL.

V is TRBV14 and J is TRBJ2-7, with 7 bases aligning to TRBD1. This CDR3 region has 17 residues. Germline V gene lookup returns CDR1 SGHDN and CDR2 FVKESK. V shed 4 bases, J shed 2 bases, and the junction held 14 bases outside the gene matches. CDR3 sequence reads: CASSPEFQGGFPYEQYF. CDR3 DNA sequence: TGTGCCAGCAGCCCAGAGTTTCAAGGGGGCTTTCCCTACGAGCAGTACTTC.

This rearrangement joins TRBV9 to TRBJ2-1; 9 bases align to TRBD2. CDR1 and CDR2 (germline): SGDLS, YYNGEE. V shed 0 bases and J 1 base; nucleotides not matched to a gene: 11. The CDR3 spans 19 residues. The CDR3 DNA follows: TGTGCCAGCAGCGTAGTCCCTAGCGGGGACGCACCTTCCTACAATGAGCAGTTCTTC. As protein: CASSVVPSGDAPSYNEQFF.

The V gene is TRBV7-9, the J gene TRBJ2-7; D is uncertain. The length of the CDR3 is 11 residues. Trimming stripped 3 bases from V and 5 bases from J, with 5 bases between. Germline V gene sequence: CDR1 SEHNR, CDR2 FQNEAQ (reference sequence). The CDR3 loop is CASSLAHEQYF. The CDR3 nucleotides read TGTGCCAGCAGCTTGGCCCACGAGCAGTACTTC.

As DNA, the CDR3 is TGCGCCAGCAGCGGAGGGGTAAGCGGGATCACAGATACGCAGTATTTT. This sequence encodes CASSGGVSGITDTQYF. The V call is TRBV5-1, the J call TRBJ2-3, with 7 bases matching TRBD2. Per the germline V gene, CDR1 is SGHRS and CDR2 is YFSETQ. CDR3 length: 16 residues. The trim removed 4 bases at V and 2 bases at J, leaving 10 bases unmatched.

This chain connects TRBV6-1 to TRBJ2-7; the D call may be TRBD1 or TRBD2 (5 bases each). Deletions cut 2 bases from V and 7 bases from J, with 15 bases between. Germline V gene data show CDR1 as MNHNS and CDR2 as SASEGT. The CDR3 length is 14 residues. CDR3 loop: CASSEFAGPGEQYF. The DNA of the CDR3 is TGTGCCAGCAGTGAATTTGCAGGGCCGGGGGAGCAGTACTTC.

The chain carries TRBV2 and TRBJ2-7; 7 positions match TRBD1. J gave up 1 base and V 5 bases, and 5 bases lay outside the gene matches. Germline values: CDR1 SNHLY, CDR2 FYNNEI. The CDR3 spans 14 residues. CDR3 sequence (DNA): TGTGCCAGCAGTCCTGAGACAGGGTCCTACGAGCAGTACTTC. Translation gives CASSPETGSYEQYF.

This clone was detected once. Because it lacks the conserved phenylalanine or tryptophan at the end, this CDR3 is likely a read error. The limits of the CDR3 on the DNA are not certain, so only TCRdb's listed CDR3 is given. The chain links TRBV11-2 to TRBJ1-2. From germline, CDR1 is SGHAT and CDR2 FQNNGV. Both ends counted, the CDR3 spans 14 residues. This CDR3 reads CASSLGAGGSFSVV.

The chain is built from TRBV27 and TRBJ2-1; D possibly corresponds to TRBD1 (6 bases). CDR1 is MNHEY, CDR2 SMNVEV, per germline (reference sequence). Between the trimmed V and J ends, which lost 6 bases and 9 bases, there was a span of 9 bases. The CDR3 length is 11 residues. The CDR3 DNA reads as TGTGCCAGCAGGACAGGTCCTGAGCAGTTCTTC. It codes for CASRTGPEQFF.

The gene calls are TRBV4-1 and TRBJ2-7; D gene unclear. Germline CDR1 MGHRA, CDR2 YSYEKL. This CDR3 is 15 amino acids long. The V end lost 4 bases, the J end lost 2 bases, and 15 bases lay between the germline ends. The CDR3 protein is CASSLPIDGTYEQYF. DNA of the CDR3: TGCGCCAGCAGCCTTCCAATAGACGGAACCTACGAGCAGTACTTC.

Comments on this clone: The sample contains more than one DNA sequence encoding this CDR3. In DNA, the CDR3 is TGTGCCAGCAGTTTTCGTGGGGATGAGCAGTTCTTC. This codes for CASSFRGDEQFF. The chain employs TRBV27 and TRBJ2-1; D gene uncertain. Per the germline V gene, CDR1 is MNHEY and CDR2 is SMNVEV (reference sequence). The CDR3 is 12 residues long. V was cut by 3 bases and J by 8 bases, with 8 bases left in between.